This T cell receptor beta chain derives from a study of blood T cell repertoires in COVID-19. For the study at large: COVID-19 samples, acute and convalescent, were from the United States, Italy and Spain. In each case, the material was cDNA or gDNA derived from T cells, B-cell-depleted T cells, or PBMCs.

Original methodology: Estimation of nucleated cell counts was performed using reference gene primer amplification. Assay used: immunoSEQ multiplex PCR; TCRdb lists only in-frame clones, some missing. V, J and clone size were drawn from that table, and D and trimming were deduced from the DNA. The sample holds about 29,000 clones, 89% seen once. This CDR3 contains 15 residues. Trimming shortened V by 1 base and J by 5 bases, and 13 bases separated the two germline ends. The germline CDR1 and CDR2 sequences are SGHDT and YYEEEE. The rearrangement joins TRBV5-6 to TRBJ2-1, with D maybe TRBD2 (5 bases). Material for sequencing was peripheral blood. This sequence originates from a human donor in a cohort sampled during active COVID-19. The CDR3 spells CASSLSWGVDNEQFF. The CDR3 coding sequence is TGTGCCAGCAGCTTGTCGTGGGGAGTGGACAATGAGCAGTTCTTC.